Included here is one T cell receptor (beta chain) sequence, with context. No antigen is known for it. TCRdb's table, derived via immunoSEQ multiplex PCR, lists solely in-frame clones and lacks some. Seen here are about 99,000 clones, about 92% observed once, and the top ten hold 9.5% to 15%. The data are from a study of T cell responses to AZD1222 COVID-19 vaccine. General study points: Donors were mostly white British, more females; clonal diversity possibly underestimated. Distributed over spike, vaccine-associated CD4 TCRs predominated at 160-218 and 743-854. The peak T cell response came first, and repertoires were sampled only after it.

The sequencing used peripheral blood, collected on day 0 of AZD1222 vaccination. The origin of this receptor is an adult in good health.

The CDR3 sequence is CASSLESSGIPYEQYF. The CDR3 DNA is TGCGCCAGCAGCTTGGAATCTAGCGGGATCCCCTACGAGCAGTACTTC. V is TRBV5-1 and J is TRBJ2-7; 9 positions match TRBD2. With 0 bases clipped from V and 2 bases from J, the junction kept 6 bases outside the gene matches. Germline V gene data show CDR1 as SGHRS and CDR2 as YFSETQ. The CDR3 consists of 16 residues.